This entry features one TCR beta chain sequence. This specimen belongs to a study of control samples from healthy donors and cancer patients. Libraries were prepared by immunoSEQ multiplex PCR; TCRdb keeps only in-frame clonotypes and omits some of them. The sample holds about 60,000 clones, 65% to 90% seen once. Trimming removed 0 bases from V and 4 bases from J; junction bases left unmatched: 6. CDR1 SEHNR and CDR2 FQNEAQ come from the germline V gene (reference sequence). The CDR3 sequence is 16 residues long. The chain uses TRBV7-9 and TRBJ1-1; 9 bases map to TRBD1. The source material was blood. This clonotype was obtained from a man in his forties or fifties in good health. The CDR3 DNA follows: TGTGCCAGCAGCTTAGCCTCCGGGACAGGGCGCACTGAAGCTTTCTTT. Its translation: CASSLASGTGRTEAFF.